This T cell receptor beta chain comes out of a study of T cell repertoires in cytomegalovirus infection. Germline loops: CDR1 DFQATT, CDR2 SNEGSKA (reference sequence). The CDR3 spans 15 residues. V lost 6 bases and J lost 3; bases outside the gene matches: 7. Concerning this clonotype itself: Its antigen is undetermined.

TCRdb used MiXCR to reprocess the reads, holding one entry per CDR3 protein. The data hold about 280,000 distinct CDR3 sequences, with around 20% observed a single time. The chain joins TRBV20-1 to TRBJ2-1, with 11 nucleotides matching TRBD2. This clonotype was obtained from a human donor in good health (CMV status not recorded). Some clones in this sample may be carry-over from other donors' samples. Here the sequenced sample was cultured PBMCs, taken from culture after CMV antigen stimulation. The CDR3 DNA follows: TGCAGTGCGTCCGGGACTAGCGGTCGCTACAATGAGCAGTTCTTC. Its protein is CSASGTSGRYNEQFF.